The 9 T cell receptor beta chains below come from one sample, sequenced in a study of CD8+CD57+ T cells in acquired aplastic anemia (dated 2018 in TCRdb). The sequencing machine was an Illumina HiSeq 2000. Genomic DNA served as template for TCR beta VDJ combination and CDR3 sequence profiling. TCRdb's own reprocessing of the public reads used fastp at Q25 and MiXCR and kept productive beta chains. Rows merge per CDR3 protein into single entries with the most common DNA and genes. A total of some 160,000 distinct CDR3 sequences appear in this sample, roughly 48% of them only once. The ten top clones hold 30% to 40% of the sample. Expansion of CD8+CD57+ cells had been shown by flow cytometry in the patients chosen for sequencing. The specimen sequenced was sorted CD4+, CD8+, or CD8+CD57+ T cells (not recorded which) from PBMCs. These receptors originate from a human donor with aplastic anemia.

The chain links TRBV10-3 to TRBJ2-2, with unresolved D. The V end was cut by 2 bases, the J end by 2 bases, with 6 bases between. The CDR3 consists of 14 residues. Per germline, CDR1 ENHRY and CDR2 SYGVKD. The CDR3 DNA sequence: TGTGCCATCAGTGAGAGGATAAACACCGGGGAGCTGTTTTTT. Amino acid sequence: CAISERINTGELFF.

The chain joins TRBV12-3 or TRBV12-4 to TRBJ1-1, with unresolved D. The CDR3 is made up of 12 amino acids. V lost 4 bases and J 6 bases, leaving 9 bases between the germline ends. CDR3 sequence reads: CASSSSSAEAFF. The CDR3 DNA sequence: TGTGCCAGCAGTTCCTCATCGGCTGAAGCTTTCTTT.

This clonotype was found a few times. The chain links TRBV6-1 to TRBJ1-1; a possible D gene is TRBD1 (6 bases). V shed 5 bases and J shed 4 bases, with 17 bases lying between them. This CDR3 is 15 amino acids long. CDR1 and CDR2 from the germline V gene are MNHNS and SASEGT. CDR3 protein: CASSRDIATGTEAFF. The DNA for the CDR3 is TGTGCCAGCAGTCGGGACATCGCAACAGGCACTGAAGCTTTCTTT.

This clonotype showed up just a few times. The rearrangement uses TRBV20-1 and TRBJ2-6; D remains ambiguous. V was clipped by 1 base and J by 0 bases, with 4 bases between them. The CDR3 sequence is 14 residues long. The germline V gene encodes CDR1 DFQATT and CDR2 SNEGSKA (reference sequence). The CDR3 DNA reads TGCAGTGCTAGAGCCAACTCTGGGGCCAACGTCCTGACTTTC. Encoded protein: CSARANSGANVLTF.

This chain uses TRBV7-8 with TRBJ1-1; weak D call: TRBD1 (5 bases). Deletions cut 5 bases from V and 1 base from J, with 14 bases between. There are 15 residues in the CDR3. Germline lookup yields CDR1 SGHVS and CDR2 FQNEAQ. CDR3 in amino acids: CASSTGASSNTEAFF. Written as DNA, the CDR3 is TGTGCCAGCAGCACCGGGGCGTCCTCGAACACTGAAGCTTTCTTT.

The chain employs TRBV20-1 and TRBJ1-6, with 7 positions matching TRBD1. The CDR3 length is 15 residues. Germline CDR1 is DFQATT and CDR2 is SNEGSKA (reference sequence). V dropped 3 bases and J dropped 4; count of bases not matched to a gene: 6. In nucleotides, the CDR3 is TGCAGTGCTAGTGAGGGGGCGACATATAATTCACCCCTCCACTTT. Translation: CSASEGATYNSPLHF.

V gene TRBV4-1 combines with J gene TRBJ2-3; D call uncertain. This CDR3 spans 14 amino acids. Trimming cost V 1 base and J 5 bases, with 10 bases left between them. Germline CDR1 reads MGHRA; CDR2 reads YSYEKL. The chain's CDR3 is CASSQVAQLDTQYF. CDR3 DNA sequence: TGCGCCAGCAGCCAAGTGGCACAGTTAGATACGCAGTATTTT.

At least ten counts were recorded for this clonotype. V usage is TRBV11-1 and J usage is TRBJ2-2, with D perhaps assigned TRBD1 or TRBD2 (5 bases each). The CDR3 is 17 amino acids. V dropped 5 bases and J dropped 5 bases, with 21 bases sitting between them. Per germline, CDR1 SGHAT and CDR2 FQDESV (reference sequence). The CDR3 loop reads CASSRARGQGRTGELFF. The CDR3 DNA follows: TGTGCCAGCAGCCGGGCCCGAGGGCAGGGCAGGACCGGGGAGCTGTTTTTT.

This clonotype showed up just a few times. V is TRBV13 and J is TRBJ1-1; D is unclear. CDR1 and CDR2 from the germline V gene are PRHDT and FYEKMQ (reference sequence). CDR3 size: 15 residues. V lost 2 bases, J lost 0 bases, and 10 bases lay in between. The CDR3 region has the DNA TGTGCCAGCAGCTTATTGAAAGGGATGAACACTGAAGCTTTCTTT. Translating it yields CASSLLKGMNTEAFF.